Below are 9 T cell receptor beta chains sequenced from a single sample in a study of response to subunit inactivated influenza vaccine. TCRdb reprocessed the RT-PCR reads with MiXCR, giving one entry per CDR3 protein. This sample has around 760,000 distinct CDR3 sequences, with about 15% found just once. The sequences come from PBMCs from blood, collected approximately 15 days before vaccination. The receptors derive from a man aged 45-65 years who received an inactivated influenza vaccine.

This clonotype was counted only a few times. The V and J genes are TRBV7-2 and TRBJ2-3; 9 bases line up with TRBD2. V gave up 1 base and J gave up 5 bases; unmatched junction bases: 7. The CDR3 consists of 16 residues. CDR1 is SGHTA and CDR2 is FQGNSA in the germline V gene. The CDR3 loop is CASSLEWRGGIDTQYF. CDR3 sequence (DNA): TGTGCCAGCAGCTTAGAGTGGCGGGGGGGTATAGATACGCAGTATTTT.

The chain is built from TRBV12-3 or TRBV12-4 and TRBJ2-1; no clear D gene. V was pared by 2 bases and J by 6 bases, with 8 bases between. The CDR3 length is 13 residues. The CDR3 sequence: CASSLSALNEQFF. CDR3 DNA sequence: TGTGCCAGCAGTTTAAGTGCCCTCAATGAGCAGTTCTTC.

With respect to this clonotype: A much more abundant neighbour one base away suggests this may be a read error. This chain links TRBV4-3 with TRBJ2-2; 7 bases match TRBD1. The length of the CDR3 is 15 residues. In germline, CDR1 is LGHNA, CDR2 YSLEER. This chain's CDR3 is CASSHQGQNTGEMFF. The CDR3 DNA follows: TGCGCCAGCAGCCATCAGGGACAGAACACCGGGGAGATGTTTTTT.

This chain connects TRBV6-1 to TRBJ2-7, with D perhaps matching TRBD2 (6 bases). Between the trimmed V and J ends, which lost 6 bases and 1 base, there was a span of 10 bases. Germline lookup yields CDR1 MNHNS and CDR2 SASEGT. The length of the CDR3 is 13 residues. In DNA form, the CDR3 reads TGTGCCAGCAGCCGGGACTGGTCCTACGAGCAGTACTTC. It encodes CASSRDWSYEQYF.

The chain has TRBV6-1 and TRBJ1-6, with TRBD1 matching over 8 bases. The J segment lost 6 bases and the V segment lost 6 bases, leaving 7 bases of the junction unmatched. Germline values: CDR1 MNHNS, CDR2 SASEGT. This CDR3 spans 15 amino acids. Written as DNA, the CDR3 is TGTGCCAGCAGATCGGACAGGGTTGGTAATTCACCCCTCCACTTT. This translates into CASRSDRVGNSPLHF.

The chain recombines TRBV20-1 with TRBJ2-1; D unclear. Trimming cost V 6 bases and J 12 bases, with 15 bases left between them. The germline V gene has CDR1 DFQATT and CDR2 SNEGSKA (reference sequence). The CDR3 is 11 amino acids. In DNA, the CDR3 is TGCAGTGCCGACGATAGGAGTTGGCAGTTCTTC. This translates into CSADDRSWQFF.

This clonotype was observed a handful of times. The CDR3 coding sequence is TGCGCCAGCAGCCAGGGGAGGACAGGGGGCGCCCATCAGCCCCAGCATTTT. This translates into CASSQGRTGGAHQPQHF. The rearrangement joins TRBV4-1 to TRBJ1-5; 11 bases align to TRBD1. This CDR3 is 17 amino acids long. The germline CDR1 and CDR2 sequences are MGHRA and YSYEKL. Losses at the gene ends were 3 bases for V and 5 bases for J; bases not matched to a gene: 9.

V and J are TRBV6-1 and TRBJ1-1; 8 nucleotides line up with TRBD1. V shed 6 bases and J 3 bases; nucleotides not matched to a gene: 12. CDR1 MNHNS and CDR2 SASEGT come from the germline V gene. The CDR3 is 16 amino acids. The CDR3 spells CASRTRTGYWDTEAFF. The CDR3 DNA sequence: TGTGCCAGCAGGACACGGACAGGGTATTGGGACACTGAAGCTTTCTTT.

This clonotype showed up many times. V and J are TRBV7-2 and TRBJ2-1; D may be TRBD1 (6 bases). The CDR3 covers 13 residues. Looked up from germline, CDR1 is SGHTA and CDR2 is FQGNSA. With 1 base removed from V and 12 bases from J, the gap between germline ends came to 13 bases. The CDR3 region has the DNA TGTGCCAGCAGCTTAGTTTGGGGGCGCGGGCAGTTCTTC. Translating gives CASSLVWGRGQFF.